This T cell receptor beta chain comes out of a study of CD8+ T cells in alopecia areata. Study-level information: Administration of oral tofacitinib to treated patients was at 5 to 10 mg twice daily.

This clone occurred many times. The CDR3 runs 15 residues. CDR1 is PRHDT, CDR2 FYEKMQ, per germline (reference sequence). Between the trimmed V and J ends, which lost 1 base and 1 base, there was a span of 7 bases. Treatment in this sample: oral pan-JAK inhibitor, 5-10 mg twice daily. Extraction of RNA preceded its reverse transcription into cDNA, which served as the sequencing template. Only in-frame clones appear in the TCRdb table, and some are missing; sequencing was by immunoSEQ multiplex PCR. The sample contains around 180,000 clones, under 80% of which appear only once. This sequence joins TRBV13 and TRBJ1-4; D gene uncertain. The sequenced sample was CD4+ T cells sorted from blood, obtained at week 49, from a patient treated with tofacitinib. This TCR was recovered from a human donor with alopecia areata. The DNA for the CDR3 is TGTGCCAGCAGCTTAGCCGACCGAACTAATGAAAAACTGTTTTTT. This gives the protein CASSLADRTNEKLFF.